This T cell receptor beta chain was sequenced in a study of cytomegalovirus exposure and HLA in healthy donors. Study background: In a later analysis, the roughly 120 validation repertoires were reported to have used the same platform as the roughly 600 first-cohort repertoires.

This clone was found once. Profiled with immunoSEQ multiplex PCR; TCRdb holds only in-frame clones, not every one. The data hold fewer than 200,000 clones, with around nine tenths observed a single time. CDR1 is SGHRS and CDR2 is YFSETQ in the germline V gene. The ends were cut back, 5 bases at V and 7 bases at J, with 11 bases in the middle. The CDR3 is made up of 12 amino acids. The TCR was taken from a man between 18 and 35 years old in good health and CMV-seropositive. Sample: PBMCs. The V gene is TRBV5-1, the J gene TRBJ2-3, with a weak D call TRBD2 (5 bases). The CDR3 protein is CASRSDSNTQYF. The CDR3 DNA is TGCGCCAGCAGGTCGGACTCAAATACGCAGTATTTT.